This T cell receptor (beta chain) stems from a study of shared clonotypes between healthy human individuals. It was CD45RO-negative cells, positively selected for CCR7, that made up naive CD8 cells, with terminally differentiated effector memory CD45RA+ cells excluded. Germline values: CDR1 SGHVS, CDR2 FNYEAQ. J gave up 1 base and V 5 bases, and 5 bases lay outside the gene matches. The CDR3 has 14 amino acids. Study findings and constraints: It was observed that 5% to 6% of naive CD4 clonotypes were shared across a handful of donors.

Clones were read by immunoSEQ multiplex PCR, and TCRdb kept only the in-frame ones, dropping some. The data contain more than 2 million clones, just under 95% of them singletons. To note about this clone: Its antigen remains unknown.

The sequence was collected from a man aged 18 to 29 in good health. Some clones in this sample may be carry-over from other donors' samples. The source material was naive CD8+ T cells from PBMCs. This chain joins TRBV7-6 and TRBJ2-7; TRBD1 agrees at 7 bases. Written as DNA, the CDR3 is TGTGCCAGCAGCCCGTGGGACAGTTCCTACGAGCAGTACTTC. It translates to CASSPWDSSYEQYF.